Sequencing of this T cell receptor (beta chain) was carried out in a study of graft-versus-host responses after intestinal transplantation (dated by TCRdb to the early 2020s). Background on the whole study: The transplants that recipients got were multivisceral, liver-intestinal, or isolated intestinal. Anti-thymocyte globulin induction was given to all recipients, followed by maintenance tacrolimus and steroids for two to four years. Bulk TCR-beta CDR3 sequencing was used to track graft-versus-host and host-versus-graft alloreactive T cell clones in the graft, circulation and bone marrow after intestinal transplantation. To identify alloreactive clones, pre-transplant mixed lymphocyte reaction products were sequenced and then compared with unstimulated pre-transplant donor and recipient T cells. The cohort enrolled 24 intestinal transplant recipients, one of whom was a retransplant, and a few patients without pretransplant specimens were excluded. A peak of at least 4% donor T cells among recipient peripheral blood mononuclear cells was the definition used for donor T cell macrochimerism. Instead of going to the commercial service, samples from a few later patients were sequenced in-house on an Illumina MiSeq and processed with MiXCR.

Comments on this clone: The antigen it recognizes is unknown. No much larger clone is present one base from it, and per-base qualities are unavailable.

What the work shows at the level of the full study, not this receptor alone: Early after transplant, declines in HvG clones were associated with peak levels of circulating GvH clones. Patients with donor T cell macrochimerism had high GvH to HvG T cell clonal ratios in their allografts. The relatively low number and heterogeneity of intestinal transplant patients limited the conclusions. GvH clones were found in recipient bone marrow, and some of the GvH clones appeared earlier in ileal mucosa or blood, which is consistent with an intestinal mucosal origin.

The receptor library was made with the immunoSEQ multiplex PCR assay. For most patients, genomic DNA was isolated with the Qiagen DNeasy Blood and Tissue Kit and sent frozen to Adaptive Biotechnologies for TCR sequencing. For most patients, high-throughput TCR-beta CDR3 sequencing of genomic DNA was performed by Adaptive Biotechnologies. On the study's bioinformatics: TCR sequencing data for over 15 patients were retrieved from Adaptive's ImmunoSEQ software; three other patients were processed with MiXCR and VDJtools. To correct CD4 versus CD8 sorting errors, sequences present in both subsets at a frequency ratio below 5:1 were removed. Because the origin of CDR3 nucleotide sequences shared between donor and recipient could not be assigned, those sequences were removed. At least 2-fold expansion over unstimulated cells and a minimum CFSE-low frequency of 0.002% (template counts) or 0.001% (read counts) were required for clones to be classified as alloreactive. A clone was considered mappable if detected in the sequenced pre-transplant spleen, lymph node, or MLR CFSE-low populations of the donor or recipient. Cumulative frequency of alloreactive clones was calculated as a percentage of all sequences weighted by copy number. TCRdb limited this immuneACCESS table to in-frame rearrangements with V and J called. A share of clones is missing; checked studies link under half to unresolved V genes, and the rest is unexplained. V and J calls and clone size are copied from that table; D and trimming were computed from the DNA. This sample gives 25,000 to 30,000 clones in total; 82% of them show up just once. The ten largest clones represent 0.7% of the sample.

Reading the label with the study, this specimen's time point is: cells obtained before transplantation from donor or recipient. CD3+CD4+ and CD3+CD8+ populations were FACS-sorted from unstimulated pre-transplant donor and recipient cells taken from spleen or lymph nodes. From its cysteine to its phenylalanine, the CDR3 spans 17 amino acids. Of the read, only the CDR3 DNA is kept; its 51 bases are in frame from base 1. Via the germline V gene (reference sequence), CDR1 is MNHEY and CDR2 SMNVEV. Trimming accounts for 4 bases at V and 5 bases at J, while the number of junction bases matched to no gene is 11.

This chain is built from TRBV27 and TRBJ1-1; 12 central bases correspond to TRBD1. Specimen: unstimulated CD4+ T cells sorted from spleen or lymph node cells, collected before intestinal transplant. The sequence derives from a human donor who received an intestinal transplant. CDR3 sequence: CASSSLPGQGAKTEAFF. The DNA is TGTGCCAGCAGTTCGCTACCGGGACAGGGGGCGAAGACTGAAGCTTTCTTT.